This T cell receptor (beta chain) comes out of a study of T cell responses to AZD1222 COVID-19 vaccine. Germline CDR1 ENHRY, CDR2 SYGVKD. The V gene lost 3 bases and the J gene lost 4 bases, with 16 bases spanning the gap. The CDR3 runs to 16 residues. With respect to this clone: Its antigen is undetermined.

Generated by immunoSEQ multiplex PCR, the TCRdb table keeps only in-frame clones and is missing some. The table has roughly 100,000 clones, roughly 90% seen once. Whole-study findings and limits: The span of vaccine-associated CD4 TCRs extended across spike, with dominance at 160-218 and 743-854.

Sequencing used peripheral blood, obtained on day 0 of AZD1222 vaccination. This clonotype was sampled from an adult in good health. This rearrangement joins TRBV10-3 to TRBJ1-5; D possibly corresponds to TRBD1 (5 bases). CDR3 DNA sequence: TGTGCCATCAGTGATCGGGGGATGTTAGCAAATCAGCCCCAGCATTTT. Amino acids: CAISDRGMLANQPQHF.